Below are 15 T cell receptor beta chains sequenced from a single sample in a study of regulatory T cells in long-lasting Graves disease. TCR beta libraries were built with iRepertoire HTBI primers and Arm-PCR of CDR3 regions. TCRdb processed the multiplex PCR reads anew with MiXCR; each CDR3 protein has one entry. The repertoire includes about 560,000 distinct CDR3 sequences, about 15% of them detected once, and around 12% sits in the top ten. Time point specified: newly diagnosed GD, antithyroid drugs for less than 3 months. From PBMCs, RNA was extracted and then used to make the TCR library. Another study also made use of these data, one on T cells in Graves' hyperthyroidism and ophthalmopathy.

The sequenced sample was peripheral blood mononuclear cells (PBMCs), obtained at new diagnosis, from a patient treated with antithyroid drugs. The receptor source for this set is a man in his late teens or twenties with Graves disease.

This clonotype appeared a few times. The rearrangement links TRBV20-1 to TRBJ2-3; possible D gene TRBD2, 5 bases. The J call may be incorrect, as the DNA end agrees better with TRBJ2-5. CDR3 length equals 14 residues. CDR1 and CDR2 from the germline V gene are DFQATT and SNEGSKA (reference sequence). This chain's CDR3 is CSASGFRGAETQYF. The CDR3 DNA reads as TGCAGTGCTAGCGGTTTCCGGGGTGCCGAGACCCAGTACTTC.

The chain joins TRBV5-5 to TRBJ2-1; 8 nucleotides match TRBD2. The CDR3 is made up of 13 amino acids. Trimming at V came to 3 bases and at J to 8 bases, leaving 4 bases not matched to a gene. Germline CDR1 is SGHKS and CDR2 is YYEKEE (reference sequence). The CDR3 DNA sequence: TGTGCCAGCAGCTCCGCGGGGGGCTATGAGCAGTTCTTC. Its protein is CASSSAGGYEQFF.

This clonotype was seen at least ten times. This chain uses TRBV5-1 with TRBJ2-7; maybe TRBD1 (7 bases). Germline V gene data show CDR1 as SGHRS and CDR2 as YFSETQ. Trimming removed 1 base from V and 0 bases from J, with 14 bases in between. The CDR3 loop spans 16 amino acids. DNA for the CDR3: TGCGCCAGCAGCTTGTTGGCAGGGGGGAGCTCCTACGAGCAGTACTTC. As protein: CASSLLAGGSSYEQYF.

This clonotype was picked up many times. V usage is TRBV7-9 and J usage is TRBJ1-1, with D hard to call. Trimming took 1 base from V and 1 from J, leaving 7 bases between them. The CDR3 is 14 amino acids. CDR1 is SEHNR, CDR2 FQNEAQ, per germline (reference sequence). For the CDR3, the DNA is TGTGCCAGCAGCTTAGTTTCAGAGAACACTGAAGCTTTCTTT. It codes for CASSLVSENTEAFF. Full variable domain (outside the CDR3, taken from reference TRBV7-9 and TRBJ1-1): DTGVSQNPRHKITKRGQNVTFRCDPISEHNRLYWYRQTLGQGPEFLTYFQNEAQLEKSRLLSDRFSAERPKGSFSTLEIQRTEQGDSAMYLCASSLVSENTEAFFGQGTRLTVV.

The sample holds many counts of this clonotype. One end of the junction fails to match germline, which may point to a read error. This chain joins TRBV2 and TRBJ2-7; 9 bases fit TRBD1. CDR1 and CDR2 from the germline V gene are SNHLY and FYNNEI. The CDR3 spans 14 residues. The CDR3 loop reads CASRDRGGSSEQYF. CDR3 nucleotides: TGTGCCAGCAGGGACAGGGGAGGTTCCTCCGAGCAGTACTTC.

This clonotype was recorded many times. V usage is TRBV20-1 and J usage is TRBJ2-5; TRBD2 matches at 11 bases. The CDR3 consists of 16 residues. The germline V gene has CDR1 DFQATT and CDR2 SNEGSKA (reference sequence). Trimming took 0 bases from V and 4 from J; bases not matched to a gene: 7. The CDR3 here is CSARDRSGRAGETQYF. CDR3 nucleotide sequence: TGCAGTGCTAGAGATCGTAGCGGGAGGGCCGGAGAGACCCAGTACTTC.

This clonotype was recorded a few times. This chain links TRBV5-1 with TRBJ1-2; D unclear. The V end was cut by 1 base, the J end by 8 bases, with 9 bases between. This CDR3 has 12 amino acids. Per germline, CDR1 SGHRS and CDR2 YFSETQ. In DNA form, the CDR3 reads TGCGCCAGCAGCTTGTATGATTCAGGCTACACCTTC. Translation: CASSLYDSGYTF.

This clonotype was counted between two and nine times. A clone one base away is much larger, so this may be a read error. The J gene is TRBJ1-2, the V gene TRBV2, with D perhaps TRBD1 (6 bases). Looked up from germline, CDR1 is SNHLY and CDR2 is FYNNEI. The CDR3 totals 16 residues. CDR3 in DNA: TGTGCCGGCAGTGAGGGGCCGAACAGGGTTGGATATGGCTACACCTTC. Amino acid sequence: CAGSEGPNRVGYGYTF.

This clonotype was seen a few times. The J gene is TRBJ1-4, the V gene TRBV20-1; D possibly corresponds to TRBD1 (5 bases). Germline loops: CDR1 DFQATT, CDR2 SNEGSKA (reference sequence). V was shortened by 0 bases and J by 6 bases, with 11 bases between the two germline ends. This CDR3 is built from 14 residues. As DNA, the CDR3 is TGCAGTGCTAGAGATAGGAGGGGCTATGAAAAACTGTTTTTT. Encoded protein: CSARDRRGYEKLFF.

This clonotype was counted at least ten times. This sequence joins TRBV10-1 and TRBJ2-7; D possibly corresponds to TRBD1 (6 bases). The length of the CDR3 is 17 residues. Deletions cut 0 bases from V and 4 bases from J, with 19 bases between. CDR1 is WNHNN, CDR2 SYGVQD, per germline (reference sequence). For the CDR3, the DNA is TGCGCCAGCAGTGAGTCGGGGACACAGGGTCGGTGGTACGAGCAGTACTTC. Translating gives CASSESGTQGRWYEQYF.

This clonotype was seen ten or more times. The V call is TRBV2, the J call TRBJ2-2; no clear D. CDR3 length equals 15 residues. Trimming left V 4 bases short and J 2 bases short, with 11 bases between. Germline lookup yields CDR1 SNHLY and CDR2 FYNNEI. The CDR3 coding sequence is TGTGCCAGCAGTGGTGTGGGCGGAAACACCGGGGAGCTGTTTTTT. Protein: CASSGVGGNTGELFF.

The genes are TRBV3-1 and TRBJ2-1; D may be TRBD1 (5 bases). Trimming took off 1 base at V and 2 bases at J, with 15 bases between the two ends. The CDR3 is 17 residues long. The germline gives CDR1 LGHDT, CDR2 YNNKEL (reference sequence). Here the CDR3 reads CASSQGFQGLAYNEQFF. CDR3 nucleotides: TGTGCCAGCAGCCAAGGTTTTCAGGGTTTGGCCTACAATGAGCAGTTCTTC.

The chain joins TRBV7-2 to TRBJ1-1; D not certain. This CDR3 is built from 13 residues. The germline V and J ends were trimmed by 5 bases and 5 bases, with 12 bases remaining between them. CDR1 and CDR2 (germline): SGHTA, FQGNSA. CDR3 in DNA: TGTGCCAGCAGCCCCGATGGTCGGACTGAAGCTTTCTTT. Translation gives CASSPDGRTEAFF.

The genes are TRBV3-1 and TRBJ2-1; 8 bases match TRBD2. The CDR3 extends over 16 amino acids. Germline V lookup: CDR1 LGHDT, CDR2 YNNKEL (reference sequence). The junction had 8 bases not matched to a gene; V was cut back by 6 bases and J by 1 base. The CDR3 region has the DNA TGTGCCAGCAGTTCTCCGAGCGGGGGTTCCTACAATGAGCAGTTCTTC. Translation gives CASSSPSGGSYNEQFF.

This clonotype was observed many times. The gene calls are TRBV28 and TRBJ1-5, with D unresolved. Trimming left V 3 bases short and J 1 base short, with 4 bases between. CDR3 length: 13 amino acids. CDR1 is MDHEN and CDR2 is SYDVKM in the germline V gene. CDR3 coding DNA: TGTGCCAGCAGTTTTGGGAGCAATCAGCCCCAGCATTTT. It translates to CASSFGSNQPQHF.